This T cell receptor (beta chain) was captured in a study of T cell responses to AZD1222 COVID-19 vaccine. General study results and limits: Researchers took repertoire samples only after the peak T cell response had come. Vaccine-associated CD4 TCRs ranged over spike, dominating at 160-218 and 743-854. Once two AZD1222 doses were given, Spike-specific TCR breadth and depth went up.

Profiling relied on immunoSEQ multiplex PCR, and the TCRdb table lists in-frame clones only, not all of them. Among 250,000 to 300,000 clones listed, 94% were seen once. CDR1 SNHLY and CDR2 FYNNEI come from the germline V gene. The trim removed 2 bases at V and 2 bases at J, leaving 14 bases unmatched. The CDR3 consists of 18 residues. Second-dose schedules of about 4 or about 12 weeks were combined. About this clone: The antigen remains undetermined.

The chain carries TRBV2 and TRBJ2-7; 8 nucleotides agree with TRBD2. The sample consisted of peripheral blood, taken 28 days after the second AZD1222 dose. The source is an adult who received the AZD1222 COVID-19 vaccine. The CDR3 DNA reads as TGTGCCAGCAGTGAAACACTAGCGGACGAAGCACTAACCTACGAGCAGTACTTC. Translation: CASSETLADEALTYEQYF.